This TCR beta chain comes out of a study of control samples from healthy donors and cancer patients (dated by TCRdb to the early 2020s). Concerning this clone: Its recognized antigen is unknown. No base quality information exists; no much larger clone differs at one position.

Receptor libraries were prepared by the immunoSEQ multiplex PCR assay. The source is immuneACCESS, and TCRdb retained only in-frame sequences with V and J called. Part of the clones is not carried over; for the studies checked, unresolved V genes explain less than half of this, and the remainder is unexplained. Present in this sample are 90,000 to 100,000 clones, roughly three quarters of which were seen just once. About 10% of the sample belongs to the ten largest clones. V is pared back by 4 bases and J by 2 bases, with 6 bases lying between the germline termini. As encoded in the germline V gene, CDR1 is SGHDT while CDR2 is YYEEEE. The cysteine opens and the phenylalanine closes a CDR3 of 12 amino acids. Here the CDR3 DNA is all that survives: 36 bases in frame from base 1.

The sample was blood. The origin of this receptor is a woman in her 30s in good health. Recombination linked TRBV5-6 to TRBJ1-2, with no confidently assigned D gene. The DNA sequence follows: TGTGCCAGCAGCACAGTAAACTATGGCTACACCTTC. Its coded protein is CASSTVNYGYTF. The variable domain in full, with residues beyond the CDR3 obtained from the reference TRBV5-6 and TRBJ1-2 genes, is DAGVTQSPTHLIKTRGQQVTLRCSPKSGHDTVSWYQQALGQGPQFIFQYYEEEERQRGNFPDRFSGHQFPNYSSELNVNALLLGDSALYLCASSTVNYGYTFGSGTRLTVV.